This is a list of T cell receptor beta chains from one sample in a study of shared clonotypes between healthy human individuals. Produced via immunoSEQ multiplex PCR; TCRdb's table is partial and in-frame only. The data hold approximately 1.9 million clones, with roughly 93% observed a single time. The material sequenced was naive CD8+ T cells from PBMCs. Every receptor here comes from a young man in good health. Some clones in this sample may be carry-over from other donors' samples. Both conserved end residues are part of each CDR3. D genes are given only for firm matches. Part of the rows lack a size; the others show once, few, many or a class for expanded clones.

TRBJ2-5 | TRBV9 | NA | NA | CASSVAGAVQETQYF | TGTGCCAGCAGCGTAGCTGGGGCAGTTCAAGAGACCCAGTACTTC
TRBJ1-2 | TRBV27 | NA | NA | CASSLIGTNYGYTF | TGTGCCAGCAGTTTAATAGGCACTAACTATGGCTACACCTTC
TRBJ2-5 | TRBV6-5 | NA | NA | CASKGSDLQETQYF | TGTGCCAGCAAGGGGTCCGATCTTCAAGAGACCCAGTACTTC
TRBJ1-5 | TRBV7-9 | NA | NA | CASSLGRNQPQHF | TGTGCCAGCAGCTTAGGGCGGAATCAGCCCCAGCATTTT
TRBJ1-4 | TRBV28 | NA | NA | CASSPRGSAPAEKLFF | TGTGCCAGCAGTCCCAGGGGAAGCGCACCCGCGGAAAAACTGTTTTTT
TRBJ1-5 | TRBV19 | NA | NA | CASSIDIYQPQHF | TGTGCCAGTAGTATAGACATTTATCAGCCCCAGCATTTT
TRBJ1-1 | TRBV4-3 | NA | NA | CASSPRRGTEAFF | TGCGCCAGCAGCCCTCGACGGGGCACTGAAGCTTTCTTT
TRBJ2-1 | TRBV30 | TRBD2 | once | CAWSVFGRAVVYNEQFF | TGTGCCTGGAGTGTATTCGGGAGGGCCGTAGTGTACAATGAGCAGTTCTTC
TRBJ1-1 | TRBV7-9 | NA | once | CASSRRPEAFF | TGTGCCAGCAGCCGGAGGCCTGAAGCTTTCTTT
TRBJ1-2 | TRBV4-1 | NA | NA | CASSETDSPNYGYTF | TGCGCCAGCAGCGAAACGGACAGTCCCAACTATGGCTACACCTTC
TRBJ2-2 | TRBV28 | NA | NA | CASTDSGTGLGTGELFF | TGTGCCAGCACCGATTCAGGTACTGGCCTGGGCACCGGGGAGCTGTTTTTT
TRBJ2-3 | TRBV11-3 | NA | NA | CASSRWTATDTQYF | TGTGCCAGCAGCAGATGGACCGCCACAGATACGCAGTATTTT
TRBJ2-7 | TRBV7-9 | TRBD1 | NA | CASSLGQGAEQYF | TGTGCCAGCAGCTTAGGACAGGGTGCCGAGCAGTACTTC